Listed here are 6 T cell receptor beta chains from one sample, sequenced in a study of blood T cell repertoires in COVID-19. TCRdb keeps only in-frame clones here, not all; method: immunoSEQ multiplex PCR. The sample consists of about 270,000 clones, approximately 82% of them appearing once. The sample consisted of peripheral blood. These receptor sequences come from a woman aged 18-29 years with acute or convalescent COVID-19.

The chain is built from TRBV10-3 and TRBJ2-7, with D maybe TRBD2 (7 bases). V lost 10 bases and J 2 bases, leaving 21 bases between the germline ends. From germline, CDR1 is ENHRY and CDR2 SYGVKD. The length of the CDR3 is 15 residues. CDR3 sequence: CATGGGGPSAYEQYF. The CDR3 nucleotides are TGTGCCACCGGGGGAGGGGGACCCTCGGCCTACGAGCAGTACTTC.

The rearrangement uses TRBV14 and TRBJ2-7; 8 bases align to TRBD1. CDR1 and CDR2 from the germline V gene are SGHDN and FVKESK. V lost 1 base to trimming and J lost 4 bases; unmatched junction nucleotides: 9. This CDR3 is 16 amino acids long. DNA of the CDR3: TGTGCCAGCAGCCAAGTTTCGCAGGGGGCTGGGTACGAGCAGTACTTC. Protein: CASSQVSQGAGYEQYF. Variable domain in full (rest from reference TRBV14 and TRBJ2-7): EAGVTQFPSHSVIEKGQTVTLRCDPISGHDNLYWYRRVMGKEIKFLLHFVKESKQDESGMPNNRFLAERTGGTYSTLKVQPAELEDSGVYFCASSQVSQGAGYEQYFGPGTRLTVT.

The table lists this clone with a count of one. V and J are TRBV6-1 and TRBJ2-1, with 9 bases identical to TRBD2. Germline loops: CDR1 MNHNS, CDR2 SASEGT. V lost 0 bases, J lost 2 bases, and 5 bases stayed unmatched. The CDR3 length is 17 residues. CDR3 DNA sequence: TGTGCCAGCAGTGAAGCGGTGACTAGCGGCCCCTACAATGAGCAGTTCTTC. Protein sequence: CASSEAVTSGPYNEQFF.

The chain employs TRBV5-6 and TRBJ1-5; TRBD1 is a possible D gene (6 bases). The CDR3 extends over 13 amino acids. Trimming cost V 4 bases and J 4 bases, with 9 bases left between them. Germline assignment: CDR1 SGHDT and CDR2 YYEEEE. Written as DNA, the CDR3 is TGTGCCAGCAGCCGGACAGTAAATCAGCCCCAGCATTTT. Translated, it gives CASSRTVNQPQHF.

This clone was counted only a few times. The chain joins TRBV29-1 to TRBJ1-4, with unresolved D. V was pared by 8 bases and J by 8 bases, with 12 bases between. The CDR3 covers 11 residues. From germline, CDR1 is SQVTM and CDR2 ANQGSEA. The chain's CDR3 is CSCGGEEKLFF. The CDR3 DNA is TGCAGCTGCGGTGGGGAGGAAAAACTGTTTTTT.

In its sample, this clone was seen once. The V call is TRBV5-1, the J call TRBJ2-7; TRBD2 matches 9 bases. The V and J ends lost 4 bases and 1 base, in that order; junction bases with no gene match: 6. CDR1 is SGHRS and CDR2 is YFSETQ in the germline V gene. There are 15 residues in the CDR3. This CDR3 is CASSMNSGSSYEQYF. The DNA of the CDR3 is TGCGCCAGCAGCATGAATAGCGGGAGTTCCTACGAGCAGTACTTC.